In this sample, the clone carrying this T cell receptor beta chain turned up once. Its target is not known. At one of its ends the junction is not consistent with the germline gene, which may arise from a read error. Patients all relapsed after autologous stem cell transplantation, and there was variation in brentuximab vedotin exposure. Each best response was a complete response, a partial response or progressive disease. The table came from immunoSEQ multiplex PCR; TCRdb's copy has only in-frame clones and leaves some out. The sample lists about 86,000 clones, nearly 90% seen once, with roughly 10% in the top ten. The record originates from a study of PD-1 blockade in classical Hodgkin lymphoma. Germline V gene sequence: CDR1 DFQATT, CDR2 SNEGSKA (reference sequence). The CDR3 contains 11 residues. General observations from the study: Baseline TCR diversity was reportedly lower in newly diagnosed patients than in healthy donors. It was reported as lower still in relapsed/refractory patients. A significant rise in TCR diversity by C4D1 was seen for CD4+ but not CD8+ cells.

The clonotype comes from a human donor with classical Hodgkin lymphoma. The source was peripheral blood mononuclear cells (PBMCs), collected before the second cycle of nivolumab. The chain couples TRBV20-1 to TRBJ2-1; 8 bases agree with TRBD1. CDR3 DNA: TGCAGTGCTCCTATGAGGGACAGGATCCTCTTC. Amino acids: CSAPMRDRILF.